The T cell receptor beta chain under discussion was sequenced for a study of graft-versus-host responses after intestinal transplantation (dated by TCRdb to 2020 to 2023). Study-wide context: The transplants that recipients received were multivisceral, liver-intestinal, or isolated intestinal. The cohort enrolled 20 to 30 intestinal transplant recipients, one of whom was a retransplant, and a few patients without pretransplant specimens were excluded. After intestinal transplantation, graft-versus-host and host-versus-graft alloreactive T cell clones were followed in the graft, circulation and bone marrow using bulk TCR-beta CDR3 sequencing. Anti-thymocyte globulin induction was given to all recipients, followed by maintenance tacrolimus and steroids for two to four years. A peak of at least 4% donor T cells among recipient peripheral blood mononuclear cells was the definition used for donor T cell macrochimerism. Rather than being sequenced by the commercial service, samples from a few later patients were sequenced in-house on an Illumina MiSeq and processed with MiXCR. To identify alloreactive clones, pre-transplant mixed lymphocyte reaction products were sequenced and compared with unstimulated pre-transplant donor and recipient T cells.

To prepare the library, the immunoSEQ multiplex PCR assay was applied. For most patients, genomic DNA was isolated with the Qiagen DNeasy Blood and Tissue Kit and sent frozen to Adaptive Biotechnologies for TCR sequencing. For most patients, genomic DNA was subjected to high-throughput TCR-beta CDR3 sequencing by Adaptive Biotechnologies. Under the source paper's analysis protocol: Adaptive's ImmunoSEQ software was the source of the TCR sequencing data for fewer than 20 patients, while a few other patients were processed with MiXCR and VDJtools. CD4 versus CD8 sorting errors were corrected by removing sequences found in both subsets at a frequency ratio below 5:1. Because the origin of CDR3 nucleotide sequences shared between donor and recipient could not be assigned, those sequences were removed. To be classed as alloreactive, a clone needed at least 2-fold expansion over unstimulated cells and a minimum CFSE-low frequency of 0.002% (template counts) or 0.001% (read counts). A clone was considered mappable if detected in the sequenced pre-transplant spleen, lymph node, or MLR CFSE-low populations of the donor or recipient. Cumulative frequency of alloreactive clones was calculated as a percentage of all sequences weighted by copy number. TCRdb provides this immuneACCESS table in a form limited to in-frame rearrangements. Some clones are lacking; in checked studies, under half of them reflect an unresolved V gene, and why the rest are absent is not known. From that table come the V and J calls and clone size; the DNA was used to work out D and trimming. The table for this sample lists tens of thousands of clones; roughly 93% of them were counted only once. The top ten constitute over 0.15% of the sample.

The CDR3 contains 13 residues, cysteine and phenylalanine counted. The only DNA kept is the CDR3, 39 bases in frame from the first base. V is pared back by 3 bases and J by 6 bases, with 6 bases lying between the germline termini. The germline V gene (reference sequence) yields PRHDT for CDR1 and FYEKMQ for CDR2. The full study reports these points: Early after transplant, peak levels of circulating GvH clones were associated with declines in HvG clones. In patients with donor T cell macrochimerism, the allografts had high GvH to HvG T cell clonal ratios. GvH clones were detected in recipient bone marrow, and some appeared earlier in ileal mucosa or blood, consistent with an intestinal mucosal origin. The relatively low number and heterogeneity of intestinal transplant patients limited the conclusions.

Turning to this clone: It lacks a known antigen. No per-base quality is available; no much larger clone lies one base away.

Per the publication, the time point label means: cells obtained before transplantation from donor or recipient. CD3+CD4+ and CD3+CD8+ populations were FACS-sorted from unstimulated pre-transplant donor and recipient cells taken from spleen or lymph nodes. Recombination connected TRBV13 to TRBJ1-6; the D gene assignment is ambiguous. Sequenced material: unstimulated CD4+ T cells sorted from spleen or lymph node cells, taken before transplant. The TCR originated in a human donor who was the organ donor for an intestinal transplant. For the CDR3, the sequence is CASSLNSNSPLHF. The nucleotides read TGTGCCAGCAGCTTGAATTCTAATTCACCCCTCCACTTT.